This section outlines one T cell receptor (beta chain) sequence together with its context. This clonotype has only a few counts. This clone's antigen is unknown. There are no base qualities to consult, and no much larger clone falls within one base. The sample comes from a study of CD8 T cells in ankylosing spondylitis (dated by TCRdb to between 2016 and 2019). For the wider study: To find TCR variants linked to disease, the study profiled T cell receptor beta repertoires in ankylosing spondylitis patients and healthy donors. The full study cohort comprised about 24 ankylosing spondylitis patients and 85 to 120 healthy donors. Peripheral blood was sampled, and synovial fluid was also collected from ankylosing spondylitis patients. General conclusions and limits of the study: Some motif variants were previously reported in synovial fluid and blood of reactive arthritis patients, suggesting common disease-initiation mechanisms. A CD8+ phenotype was shown by the disease-linked clones, which were found at relatively low frequencies in peripheral blood. Blood from ankylosing spondylitis patients appeared to be characterized by a TCR beta motif made up of several highly homologous amino acid variants. The disease-linked clones were reported to be significantly enriched in matched synovial fluid samples from ankylosing spondylitis patients.

V loses 6 bases of germline sequence and J loses 9 bases, and the interval between the two ends is 15 bases. The CDR3 contains 13 residues, cysteine and phenylalanine counted. The DNA shown is the 39-base CDR3, in frame from base 1. Per the germline V gene, MNHNS is the CDR1 and SASEGT is the CDR2. TCRdb records Illumina HiSeq 2500 as the sequencer. Quantitative 5'-RACE with molecular barcodes was used to prepare TCR beta libraries. The paper's data handling went like this. A new computational method, built on a probabilistic model of VDJ rearrangement, was used to identify disease-linked TCR variants. The raw public reads went through TCRdb reprocessing: fastp at Q25, MiXCR clone calling, in-frame beta chains kept. Identical CDR3 protein sequences are pooled into one entry, listed with their most common genes and DNA. TCRdb's processing, not the authors', yielded these V and J calls. The sample has 500,000 to 550,000 distinct CDR3 sequences on record, roughly 12% of them singletons. The ten largest clonotypes hold 6.8% of the sample.

Here the chain combines TRBV6-1 and TRBJ2-1; the D gene is possibly TRBD2, with 5 bases matching. The sample taken for sequencing was blood, either unsorted or a sorted T cell fraction (not recorded which). The sequence was obtained from a male donor with ankylosing spondylitis. The CDR3 here reads CASSPRREFEQFF. The sequenced DNA is TGTGCCAGCAGCCCCCGAAGGGAGTTTGAGCAGTTCTTC.